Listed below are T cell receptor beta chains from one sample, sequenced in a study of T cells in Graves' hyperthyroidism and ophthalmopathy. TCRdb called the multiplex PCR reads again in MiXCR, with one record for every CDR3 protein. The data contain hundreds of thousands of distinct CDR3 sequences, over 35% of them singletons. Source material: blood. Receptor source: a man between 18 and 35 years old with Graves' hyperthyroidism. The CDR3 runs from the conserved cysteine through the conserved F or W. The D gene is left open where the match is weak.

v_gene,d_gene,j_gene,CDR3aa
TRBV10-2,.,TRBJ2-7,CASPFDEQYF
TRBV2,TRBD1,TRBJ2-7,CASRIGTGSYEQYF
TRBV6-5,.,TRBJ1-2,CASSEADYMGPYGYTF
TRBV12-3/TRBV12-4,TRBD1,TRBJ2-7,CASSFNRGQGSEQYF
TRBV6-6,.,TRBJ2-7,CASSSGTGTAEQYF
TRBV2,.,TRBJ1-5,CASRAGVPQHF
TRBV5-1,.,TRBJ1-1,CASSFWQGPTDTEAFF
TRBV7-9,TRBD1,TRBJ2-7,CASSPGTGRGKDPYEQYF
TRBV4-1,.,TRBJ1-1,CASSQAGEQANTEAFF
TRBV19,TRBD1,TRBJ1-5,CASWDSVAPQHF
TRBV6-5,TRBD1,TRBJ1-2,CATRGQPYGYTF
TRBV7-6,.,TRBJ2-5,CASSFAAGQPQYF
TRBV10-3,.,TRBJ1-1,CASRRHPNTEAFF
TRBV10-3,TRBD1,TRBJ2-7,CASRAGTGSGEQYF
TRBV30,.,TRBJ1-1,CAWTPGRTRITEAFF
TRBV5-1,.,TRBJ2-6,CASSSDPGRSSGANVLTF
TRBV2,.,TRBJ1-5,CASGGGEPQHF
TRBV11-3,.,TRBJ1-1,CASSRMGLLNTEAFF
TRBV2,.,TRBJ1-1,CASSRERAEAFF
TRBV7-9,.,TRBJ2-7,CASSFGWVESEQYF
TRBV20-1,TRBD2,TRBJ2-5,CSARGAGGVRRETQYF
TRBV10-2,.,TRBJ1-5,CASSATEPQHF
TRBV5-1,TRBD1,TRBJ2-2,CASSQQGANTGELFF
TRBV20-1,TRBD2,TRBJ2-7,CSGELAVGRGDEQYF
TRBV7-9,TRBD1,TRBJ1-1,CASSLRDRGAFF
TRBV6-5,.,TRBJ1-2,CASSYSRGRPYGYTF
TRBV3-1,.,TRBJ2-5,CASSRSSSEEGLQETQYF
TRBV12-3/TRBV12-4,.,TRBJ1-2,CASSPSGTSSGYTF
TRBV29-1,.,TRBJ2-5,CSVEVYGQSQETQYF
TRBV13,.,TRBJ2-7,CASSSWTGSSYEQYF
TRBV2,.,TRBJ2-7,CASSDSVGGRDYEQYF
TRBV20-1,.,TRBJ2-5,CSATPAEQLFATQYF
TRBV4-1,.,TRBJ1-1,CASSQVVDTEAFF
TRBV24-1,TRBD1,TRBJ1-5,CATSSEGASNQPQHF
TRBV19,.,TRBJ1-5,CASTKRGEGGEHF
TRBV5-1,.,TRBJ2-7,CASSSYEQYF
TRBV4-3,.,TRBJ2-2,CASSQAQHTGELFF
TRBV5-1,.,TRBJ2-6,CASTHTGDNVLTF
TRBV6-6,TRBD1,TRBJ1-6,CASSYGQGYNSPLHF
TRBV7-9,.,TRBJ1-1,CASSQSGGGGTEAFF
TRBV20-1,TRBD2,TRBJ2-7,CSALSTSANEQYF
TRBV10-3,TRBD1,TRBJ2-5,CAIRGGQEEETQYF
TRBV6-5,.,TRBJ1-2,CASSNIPRAGRYGYTF
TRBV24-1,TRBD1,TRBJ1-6,CATSDGQANSPLHF
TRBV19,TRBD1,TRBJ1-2,CASRRDRANYGYTF
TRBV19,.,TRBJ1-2,CASTGTIGYTF